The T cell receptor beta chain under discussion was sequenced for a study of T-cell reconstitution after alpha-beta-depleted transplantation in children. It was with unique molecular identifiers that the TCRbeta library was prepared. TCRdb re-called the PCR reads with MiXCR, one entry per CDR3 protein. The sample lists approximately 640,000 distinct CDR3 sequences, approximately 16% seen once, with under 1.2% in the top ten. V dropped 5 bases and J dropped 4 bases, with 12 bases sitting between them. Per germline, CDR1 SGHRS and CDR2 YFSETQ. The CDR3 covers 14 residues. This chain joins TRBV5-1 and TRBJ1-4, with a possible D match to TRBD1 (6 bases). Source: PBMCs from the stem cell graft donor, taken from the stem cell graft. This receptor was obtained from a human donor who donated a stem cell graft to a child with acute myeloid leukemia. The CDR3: CASRPDSINEKLFF. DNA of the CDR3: TGCGCCAGCAGACCGGACAGCATTAATGAAAAACTGTTTTTT.